The rows below give T cell receptor beta chains drawn from one sample of a study of cytomegalovirus exposure and HLA in healthy donors. Repertoires were generated with immunoSEQ multiplex PCR, while TCRdb's copy carries only in-frame clones and drops some. This table holds 150,000 to 200,000 clones, less than 90% found once. The sample was PBMCs. These receptors came from a woman between 50 and 59 years old in good health and CMV-seropositive. Both conserved end residues are part of each CDR3. A D gene is named only where the DNA matches it firmly. The size of a clone is reported for some rows only, either as once, few or many, or as a class for expanded clones.

clone size: NA
D gene: NA
V gene: TRBV7-3
J gene: TRBJ1-5
CDR3 DNA: TGTGCCAGCAGCTTCCCAGACAGGAACAATCAGCCCCAGCATTTT
CDR3 protein: CASSFPDRNNQPQHF

clone size: NA
D gene: NA
V gene: TRBV5-4
J gene: TRBJ1-2
CDR3 DNA: TGTGCCAGCAGACTTGCGGGCGGAGGTGGCTACACCTTC
CDR3 protein: CASRLAGGGGYTF

clone size: NA
D gene: NA
V gene: TRBV30
J gene: TRBJ1-2
CDR3 DNA: TGTGCCTGGAGTGCCTGGACAGCTAACTATGGCTACACCTTC
CDR3 protein: CAWSAWTANYGYTF

clone size: once
D gene: TRBD2
V gene: TRBV7-9
J gene: TRBJ2-5
CDR3 DNA: TGTTCCAGCAGCTTGCCTCCTCTAGCGGGGGGGGAAACCCAGTACTTC
CDR3 protein: CSSSLPPLAGGETQYF

clone size: once
D gene: NA
V gene: TRBV7-4
J gene: TRBJ2-3
CDR3 DNA: TGTGCCAGCAGCCTCGCGGACATGTGCCCTAGCACAGATACGCAGTATTTT
CDR3 protein: CASSLADMCPSTDTQYF

clone size: NA
D gene: TRBD1
V gene: TRBV9
J gene: TRBJ2-2
CDR3 DNA: TGTGCCAGCAGCGTAGGTCGACAGGGGAGCACCGGGGAGCTGTTTTTT
CDR3 protein: CASSVGRQGSTGELFF

clone size: NA
D gene: TRBD2
V gene: TRBV27
J gene: TRBJ2-3
CDR3 DNA: TGTGCCAGCAGTTTAGTGCCTAGCGGGGGTTGGTCGATTGAAGATACGCAGTATTTT
CDR3 protein: CASSLVPSGGWSIEDTQYF

clone size: NA
D gene: NA
V gene: TRBV6-6
J gene: TRBJ1-5
CDR3 DNA: TGTGCCAGCAGTTTCGAGGGAGGGGGCAATCAGCCCCAGCATTTT
CDR3 protein: CASSFEGGGNQPQHF

clone size: NA
D gene: TRBD1
V gene: TRBV28
J gene: TRBJ1-4
CDR3 DNA: TGTGCCAGCAGCCAAACCGACAGGGGGCGCGATGAAAAACTGTTTTTT
CDR3 protein: CASSQTDRGRDEKLFF

clone size: NA
D gene: TRBD1
V gene: TRBV11-2
J gene: TRBJ1-3
CDR3 DNA: TGTGCCAGCAGCCTCCTGGGAGGGACAGGGAGTTTCTCTGGAAACACCATATATTTT
CDR3 protein: CASSLLGGTGSFSGNTIYF

clone size: NA
D gene: NA
V gene: TRBV6-1
J gene: TRBJ1-2
CDR3 DNA: TGTGCCACGGACAGACTGGGGGAGGGCTACACCTTC
CDR3 protein: CATDRLGEGYTF

clone size: few
D gene: TRBD2
V gene: TRBV7-9
J gene: TRBJ2-1
CDR3 DNA: TGTTCCAGCAGCTATCCGGGACTAGCGGGAGGACTCTACAATGAGCAGTTCTTC
CDR3 protein: CSSSYPGLAGGLYNEQFF

clone size: NA
D gene: TRBD2
V gene: TRBV7-2
J gene: TRBJ2-7
CDR3 DNA: TGTGCCAGCAGCCGAAGACTAGCGGGGGACGACGAGCAGTACTTC
CDR3 protein: CASSRRLAGDDEQYF

clone size: NA
D gene: TRBD1
V gene: TRBV7-7
J gene: TRBJ1-2
CDR3 DNA: TGTGCTAGCAGCTTACCGGTTGGGACAGGGGGACGGGGCTACACCTTC
CDR3 protein: CASSLPVGTGGRGYTF

clone size: NA
D gene: NA
V gene: TRBV7-8
J gene: TRBJ2-7
CDR3 DNA: TGTGCCAGCAGCTTAGAGGCGGCTCCGATTCCCTACGAGCAGTACTTC
CDR3 protein: CASSLEAAPIPYEQYF

clone size: few
D gene: TRBD1
V gene: TRBV28
J gene: TRBJ1-5
CDR3 DNA: TGTGCCAGCAGTTTATGGGGGACAGGGGACAATCAGCCCCAGCATTTT
CDR3 protein: CASSLWGTGDNQPQHF

clone size: NA
D gene: NA
V gene: TRBV4-1
J gene: TRBJ2-1
CDR3 DNA: TGCGCCAGCAGCCAAGGTCCGGGTATCACCTCCTACAATGAGCAGTTCTTC
CDR3 protein: CASSQGPGITSYNEQFF

clone size: NA
D gene: NA
V gene: TRBV19
J gene: TRBJ2-7
CDR3 DNA: TGTGCCAGTCGCATAAACCAGGGGTTCGATGAGCAGTACTTC
CDR3 protein: CASRINQGFDEQYF

clone size: NA
D gene: NA
V gene: TRBV2
J gene: TRBJ2-2
CDR3 DNA: TGTGCCAGCAAGGAAGAGGCCGGGGAGCTGTTTTTT
CDR3 protein: CASKEEAGELFF

clone size: NA
D gene: NA
V gene: TRBV6-1
J gene: TRBJ1-5
CDR3 DNA: TGTGCCAGCGATCGAGAAGGCAATCAGCCCCAGCATTTT
CDR3 protein: CASDREGNQPQHF

clone size: once
D gene: NA
V gene: TRBV7-2
J gene: TRBJ1-1
CDR3 DNA: TGTGCCAGCAGCTATTCACAGGGATTCACTGAAGCTTTCTTT
CDR3 protein: CASSYSQGFTEAFF

clone size: NA
D gene: NA
V gene: TRBV2
J gene: TRBJ1-1
CDR3 DNA: TGTGCCAGCAGTGAACACGTTGTGGGCAACACTGAAGCTTTCTTT
CDR3 protein: CASSEHVVGNTEAFF

clone size: NA
D gene: NA
V gene: TRBV14
J gene: TRBJ2-7
CDR3 DNA: TGTGCCAGCAGCCAAGTCGCTTACCCAAGAGGACAGCTCCTCACTACGATGCAGTACTTC
CDR3 protein: CASSQVAYPRGQLLTTMQYF

clone size: once
D gene: NA
V gene: TRBV28
J gene: TRBJ1-5
CDR3 DNA: TGTGCCAGCAATAGCGGAGGGGATAATAATCAGCCCCAGCATTTT
CDR3 protein: CASNSGGDNNQPQHF

clone size: NA
D gene: NA
V gene: TRBV19
J gene: TRBJ2-5
CDR3 DNA: TGTGCCAGTAGTACTCTAGCGTATCAAGAGACCCAGTACTTC
CDR3 protein: CASSTLAYQETQYF

clone size: NA
D gene: NA
V gene: TRBV6-5
J gene: TRBJ1-4
CDR3 DNA: TGTGCCAGCAGTTACGGCGCAGGGTTGGCTAATGAAAAACTGTTTTTT
CDR3 protein: CASSYGAGLANEKLFF